Each of the 28 T cell receptor beta chains below was sequenced from the same sample in a study of vaccination and CD4 T cells after COVID-19. These TCRs' antigens remain unknown. The treatment here: approximately nine-day PBMC culture with coronavirus spike peptide pools or control peptides (ViraFEST assay). The Oncomine TCR Beta short-read assay was applied to DNA of cultured CD4+ T cells. Each CDR3 protein gets one entry after TCRdb re-called the PCR reads with MiXCR. Of approximately 4,500 distinct CDR3 sequences detected, under 25% appear once; the ten largest clones hold around 20%. Sample: CD4+ T cells from blood, cultured in vitro. Receptors originate from a human donor who had recovered from COVID-19.

This clonotype was counted a few times. The rearrangement links TRBV30 to TRBJ2-7; 7 positions agree with TRBD1. This CDR3 has 15 amino acids. The V gene end was trimmed by 0 bases and the J gene end by 0 bases; junction bases not matched to a gene: 5. Per the germline V gene, CDR1 is GTSNPN and CDR2 is SVGIG (reference sequence). The CDR3 DNA reads TGTGCCTGGAGTGTAGCAGGGGGTGCCTCCTACGAGCAGTACTTC. It yields the protein CAWSVAGGASYEQYF.

To note about this clonotype: A much larger clone differs from this one at a single base, so this may be a read error. The chain couples TRBV7-7 to TRBJ2-3; D gene unclear. Per the germline V gene, CDR1 is SSHAT and CDR2 is FNYEAQ (reference sequence). CDR3 length equals 14 residues. This chain's CDR3 is CASSSNPVHPTQYF. CDR3 nucleotide sequence: TGTGCTAGCAGCTCTAACCCAGTCCACCCTACGCAGTATTTT.

Judged by abundance, this clonotype is medium-sized. J is TRBJ2-7 and V is TRBV6-2 or TRBV6-3; TRBD1 agrees at 8 bases. CDR1 is MNHEY, CDR2 SVGEGT, per germline. The CDR3 sequence is 13 residues long. The ends lost 6 bases at V and 3 bases at J; junction bases unmatched: 4. CDR3 nucleotides: TGTGCCAGCAGATCGACAGGGGACTACGAGCAGTACTTC. It codes for CASRSTGDYEQYF.

A few counts support this clonotype. The chain links TRBV27 to TRBJ1-2; TRBD1 agrees at 7 bases. The ends lost 5 bases at V and 2 bases at J; junction bases unmatched: 5. Germline V gene lookup returns CDR1 MNHEY and CDR2 SMNVEV (reference sequence). This CDR3 has 14 residues. The CDR3 region is CASSLQGTNYGYTF. DNA for the CDR3: TGTGCCAGCAGTCTACAGGGGACGAACTATGGCTACACCTTC.

This clonotype ranks as medium-sized. The chain combines TRBV10-3 with TRBJ2-5; no reliable D call. The V and J ends lost 5 bases and 1 base respectively, with 11 bases between them. The CDR3 is 14 amino acids. Germline CDR1 reads ENHRY; CDR2 reads SYGVKD. The CDR3 region is CAISSDILQETQYF. CDR3 in DNA: TGTGCCATCAGTTCTGACATTCTCCAAGAGACCCAGTACTTC.

This clonotype is deemed large (0.1 to 1%). The chain has TRBV5-6 and TRBJ1-1, with D perhaps matching TRBD1 (5 bases). V was pared by 4 bases and J by 5 bases, with 15 bases between. Germline V CDR1 and CDR2: SGHDT, YYEEEE. The CDR3 is 14 amino acids. The CDR3 DNA reads TGTGCCAGCAGCATGTCTGAAGGGGAAACTGAAGCTTTCTTT. Translation gives CASSMSEGETEAFF. Combining the CDR3 with reference TRBV5-6 and TRBJ1-1 gives the whole variable domain DAGVTQSPTHLIKTRGQQVTLRCSPKSGHDTVSWYQQALGQGPQFIFQYYEEEERQRGNFPDRFSGHQFPNYSSELNVNALLLGDSALYLCASSMSEGETEAFFGQGTRLTVV.

This clonotype is medium-sized in the sample. V usage is TRBV10-1 and J usage is TRBJ2-1; TRBD2 matches 14 bases. Germline V lookup: CDR1 WNHNN, CDR2 SYGVQD (reference sequence). V shed 4 bases and J 5 bases; nucleotides not matched to a gene: 4. The CDR3 totals 16 residues. CDR3 region: CASSAGLAGGDNEQFF. As DNA, the CDR3 is TGCGCCAGCAGTGCTGGACTAGCGGGGGGCGACAATGAGCAGTTCTTC.

The chain carries TRBV18 and TRBJ1-2, with TRBD1 matching 10 bases. Germline V gene data show CDR1 as KGHSH and CDR2 as LQKENI. V lost 0 bases and J lost 4; bases outside the gene matches: 8. The CDR3 spans 17 residues. The CDR3: CASSPPSTGGKGYGYTF. The CDR3 DNA sequence: TGTGCCAGCTCACCACCCTCGACAGGGGGCAAAGGCTATGGCTACACCTTC.

The genes are TRBV2 and TRBJ1-1; the D is unclear. Germline-derived CDR1 and CDR2 are SNHLY and FYNNEI. V dropped 7 bases and J dropped 2 bases, with 5 bases sitting between them. The CDR3 totals 11 residues. Written as DNA, the CDR3 is TGTGCCAGCACCAAAAACACTGAAGCTTTCTTT. Protein sequence: CASTKNTEAFF.

As concerns this clonotype: This may come from a read error, since a much larger clone is one base off. The V and J genes are TRBV6-1 and TRBJ1-3; D unresolved. The CDR3 is 11 amino acids. The V end lost 4 bases, the J end lost 9 bases, and 7 bases lay between the germline ends. The germline V gene encodes CDR1 MNHNS and CDR2 SASEGT. The CDR3 sequence: CASSGVGTIYF. The CDR3 DNA reads TGTGCCAGCAGTGGGGTTGGCACCATATATTTT.

This clonotype was detected only a few times. The gene calls are TRBV11-2 and TRBJ2-2; 11 bases align to TRBD2. Germline CDR1 SGHAT, CDR2 FQNNGV. The CDR3 length is 19 residues. V lost 2 bases and J lost 1; bases outside the gene matches: 9. CDR3 sequence (DNA): TGTGCCAGCAGCTTAAGCGGGGGACTAGCGGTGCTGAACACCGGGGAGCTGTTTTTT. Residues: CASSLSGGLAVLNTGELFF.

The chain has TRBV10-3 and TRBJ2-3, with D perhaps TRBD1 (6 bases). Germline V lookup: CDR1 ENHRY, CDR2 SYGVKD. V was trimmed by 9 bases and J by 0 bases, leaving 10 bases between them. This CDR3 has 13 amino acids. The CDR3 DNA follows: TGTGCCATTAGGGACAAGAGCACAGATACGCAGTATTTT. Translation gives CAIRDKSTDTQYF.

This rearrangement joins TRBV3-1 to TRBJ1-2; 8 nucleotides match TRBD1. CDR1 is LGHDT, CDR2 YNNKEL, per germline (reference sequence). The CDR3 loop spans 14 amino acids. Losses at the gene ends were 4 bases for V and 2 bases for J; bases not matched to a gene: 3. In nucleotides, the CDR3 is TGTGCCAGCAGCCCCCAGGGGGCGAACTATGGCTACACCTTC. Translation: CASSPQGANYGYTF.

This clonotype is classed as large. This chain uses TRBV6-1 with TRBJ1-1; TRBD1 aligns across 7 bases. The CDR3 loop spans 12 amino acids. With V trimmed by 6 bases and J by 6 bases, 4 bases remained unmatched. Germline CDR1 MNHNS, CDR2 SASEGT. CDR3 loop: CASRRGTAEAFF. The CDR3 DNA reads TGTGCCAGCAGACGGGGGACAGCTGAAGCTTTCTTT.

This chain connects TRBV30 to TRBJ2-3; 7 bases line up with TRBD1. The CDR3 spans 14 residues. Per the germline V gene, CDR1 is GTSNPN and CDR2 is SVGIG (reference sequence). The junction had 8 bases not matched to a gene; V was cut back by 5 bases and J by 3 bases. This CDR3 reads CAWQGVLKTDTQYF. CDR3 DNA: TGTGCCTGGCAGGGGGTATTAAAGACAGATACGCAGTATTTT.

The rearrangement links TRBV7-9 to TRBJ2-3; 7 bases align to TRBD2. Germline loops: CDR1 SEHNR, CDR2 FQNEAQ (reference sequence). V lost 6 bases to trimming and J lost 6 bases; unmatched junction nucleotides: 0. The CDR3 runs 11 residues. The CDR3 DNA reads as TGTGCCAGCAGGCGGGGGGATACGCAGTATTTT. Translated: CASRRGDTQYF.

In its sample, this clonotype is medium-sized (0.01 to 0.1%). The rearrangement links TRBV6-1 to TRBJ2-5; tentatively, D is TRBD1 or TRBD2 (5 bases each). V was shortened by 5 bases and J by 4 bases, with 14 bases between the two germline ends. The CDR3 loop spans 14 amino acids. The germline V gene encodes CDR1 MNHNS and CDR2 SASEGT. In DNA, the CDR3 is TGTGCCAGCAGTCCTCGGGACGGATTAGAGACCCAGTACTTC. It encodes CASSPRDGLETQYF.

This clonotype was counted only a few times. The J gene is TRBJ1-2, the V gene TRBV12-3 or TRBV12-4; the D gene is possibly TRBD1 (5 bases). This CDR3 is 14 amino acids long. Trimming took off 3 bases at V and 4 bases at J, with 12 bases between the two ends. CDR3 protein: CASSFGGSVYGYTF. As DNA, the CDR3 is TGTGCCAGCAGTTTCGGGGGGAGTGTCTATGGCTACACCTTC.

Judged by abundance, this clonotype is medium-sized. This chain connects TRBV19 to TRBJ1-1, with D perhaps matching TRBD1 (5 bases). Germline values: CDR1 LNHDA, CDR2 SQIVND (reference sequence). This CDR3 has 14 residues. V was trimmed by 6 bases and J by 2 bases, leaving 13 bases between them. CDR3 bases: TGTGCCAGTAGCAGAGGGACGCCTAACACTGAAGCTTTCTTT. This translates into CASSRGTPNTEAFF.

This clonotype was detected only a few times. The CDR3 DNA follows: TGCGCCAGCAGCTTGGCAGGCCTTAACTATGGCTACACCTTC. It specifies CASSLAGLNYGYTF. V gene TRBV5-1 combines with J gene TRBJ1-2, with D hard to call. The CDR3 length is 14 residues. Germline V CDR1 and CDR2: SGHRS, YFSETQ. Trimming stripped 0 bases from V and 1 base from J, with 7 bases between.

V and J are TRBV12-3 or TRBV12-4 and TRBJ1-1; D is unresolved. The V gene lost 5 bases and the J gene lost 0 bases, with 16 bases spanning the gap. The CDR3 length is 16 residues. CDR3 DNA sequence: TGTGCCAGCAGTCTAAGGGTGCGCTTCATGAACACTGAAGCTTTCTTT. Translation: CASSLRVRFMNTEAFF.

This sequence joins TRBV29-1 and TRBJ1-6; TRBD1 agrees at 8 bases. This CDR3 contains 12 residues. From germline, CDR1 is SQVTM and CDR2 ANQGSEA. J gave up 7 bases and V 5 bases, and 1 base lay outside the gene matches. CDR3 protein: CSVRQGNSPLHF. CDR3 nucleotides: TGCAGCGTTAGACAGGGGAATTCACCCCTCCACTTT.

The rearrangement links TRBV3-1 to TRBJ1-2; D gene uncertain. Per the germline V gene, CDR1 is LGHDT and CDR2 is YNNKEL (reference sequence). Between the trimmed V and J ends, which lost 4 bases and 2 bases, there was a span of 8 bases. The CDR3 extends over 13 amino acids. The CDR3 DNA reads as TGTGCCAGCAGCCCTAGCGGAAACTATGGCTACACCTTC. Protein sequence: CASSPSGNYGYTF. Combining the CDR3 with reference TRBV3-1 and TRBJ1-2 gives the whole variable domain DTAVSQTPKYLVTQMGNDKSIKCEQNLGHDTMYWYKQDSKKFLKIMFSYNNKELIINETVPNRFSPKSPDKAHLNLHINSLELGDSAVYFCASSPSGNYGYTFGSGTRLTVV.

This clonotype was seen a handful of times. The J gene is TRBJ1-2, the V gene TRBV7-9; the match to TRBD1 covers 7 bases. The trim removed 1 base at V and 5 bases at J, leaving 4 bases unmatched. Germline CDR1 reads SEHNR; CDR2 reads FQNEAQ (reference sequence). CDR3 length equals 14 residues. This CDR3 is CASSLEGDSYGYTF. In DNA form, the CDR3 reads TGTGCCAGCAGCTTAGAGGGGGACAGTTATGGCTACACCTTC. Complete variable domain (other parts from reference TRBV7-9 and TRBJ1-2): DTGVSQNPRHKITKRGQNVTFRCDPISEHNRLYWYRQTLGQGPEFLTYFQNEAQLEKSRLLSDRFSAERPKGSFSTLEIQRTEQGDSAMYLCASSLEGDSYGYTFGSGTRLTVV.

This sequence joins TRBV20-1 and TRBJ1-4; 10 nucleotides match TRBD1. The CDR3 loop spans 13 amino acids. Germline-derived CDR1 and CDR2 are DFQATT and SNEGSKA (reference sequence). Trimming removed 1 base from V and 7 bases from J; junction bases left unmatched: 0. This CDR3 is CSARGQGAEKLFF. CDR3 nucleotides: TGCAGTGCTAGAGGACAGGGGGCTGAAAAACTGTTTTTT.

The table lists this clonotype with a few counts. This sequence joins TRBV5-4 and TRBJ1-6; 9 nucleotides line up with TRBD1. Germline V gene lookup returns CDR1 SGHNT and CDR2 YYREEE (reference sequence). The CDR3 totals 15 residues. Losses at the gene ends were 0 bases for V and 6 bases for J; bases not matched to a gene: 1. CDR3 sequence: CASSLATGGNSPLHF. The CDR3 DNA reads as TGTGCCAGCAGCTTGGCGACAGGGGGTAATTCACCCCTCCACTTT.

This clonotype is labeled medium-sized. The gene calls are TRBV7-6 and TRBJ2-7, with D perhaps being TRBD1 or TRBD2 (5 bases each). CDR3 size: 21 residues. Trimming removed 0 bases from V and 2 bases from J, with 29 bases in between. CDR1 and CDR2 (germline): SGHVS, FNYEAQ. CDR3: CASSLAGFVVEGPGSTYEQYF. In nucleotides, the CDR3 is TGTGCCAGCAGCTTAGCGGGCTTCGTGGTAGAGGGGCCAGGTTCGACCTACGAGCAGTACTTC.

There are a few counts of this clonotype. The chain couples TRBV21-1 to TRBJ2-7; the listed D gene, TRBD1, was not tested against the DNA. TRBV21-1 has pseudogene status. The CDR3 is 12 residues long. CDR3 DNA sequence: TGTGCCAGCAGGCCTACAGGGAACGAGCAGTACTTC. It yields the protein CASRPTGNEQYF.